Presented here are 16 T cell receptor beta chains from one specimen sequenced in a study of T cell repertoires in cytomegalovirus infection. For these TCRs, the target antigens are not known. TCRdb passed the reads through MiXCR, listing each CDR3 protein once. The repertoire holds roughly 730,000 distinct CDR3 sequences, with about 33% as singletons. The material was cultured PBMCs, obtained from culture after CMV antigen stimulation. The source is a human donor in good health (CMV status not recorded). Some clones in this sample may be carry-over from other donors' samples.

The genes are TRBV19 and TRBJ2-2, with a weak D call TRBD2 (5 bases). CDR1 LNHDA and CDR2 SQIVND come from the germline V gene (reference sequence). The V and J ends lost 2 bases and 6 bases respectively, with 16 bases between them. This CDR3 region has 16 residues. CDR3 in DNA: TGTGCCAGTAGTATAATCCCTAGCCCCACCTCCGGGGAGCTGTTTTTT. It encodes CASSIIPSPTSGELFF.

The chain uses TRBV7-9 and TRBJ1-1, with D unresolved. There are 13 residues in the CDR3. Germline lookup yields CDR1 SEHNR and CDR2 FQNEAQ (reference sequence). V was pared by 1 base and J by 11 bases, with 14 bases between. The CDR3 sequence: CASSLDVGSRAFF. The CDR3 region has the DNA TGTGCCAGCAGCTTAGATGTCGGGAGTAGGGCTTTCTTT.

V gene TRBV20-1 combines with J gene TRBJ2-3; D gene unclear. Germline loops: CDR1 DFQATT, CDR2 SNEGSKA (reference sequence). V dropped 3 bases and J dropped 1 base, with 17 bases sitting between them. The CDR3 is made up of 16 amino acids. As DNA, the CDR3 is TGCAGTGCTAGCCCCCCAGGTGAGGTCGGCACAGATACGCAGTATTTT. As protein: CSASPPGEVGTDTQYF.

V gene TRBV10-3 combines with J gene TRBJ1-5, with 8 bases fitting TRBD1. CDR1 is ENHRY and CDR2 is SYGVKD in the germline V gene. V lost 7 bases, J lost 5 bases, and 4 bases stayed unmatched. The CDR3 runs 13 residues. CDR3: CAITETGDQPQHF. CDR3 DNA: TGTGCCATCACCGAGACAGGGGATCAGCCCCAGCATTTT.

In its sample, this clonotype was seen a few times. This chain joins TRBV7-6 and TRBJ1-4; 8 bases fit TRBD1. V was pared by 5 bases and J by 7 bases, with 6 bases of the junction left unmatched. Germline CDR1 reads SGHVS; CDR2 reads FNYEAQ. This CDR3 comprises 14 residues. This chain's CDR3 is CASSTGTGTEKLFF. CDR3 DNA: TGTGCCAGCAGCACCGGGACAGGCACTGAAAAACTGTTTTTT.

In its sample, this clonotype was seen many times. Here the CDR3 DNA reads TGTGCCAGCAGCCTAGGGACAGGGAAGGGAAAACTGTTTTTT. Translation: CASSLGTGKGKLFF. This chain links TRBV7-2 with TRBJ1-4, with 9 bases that match TRBD1. J was trimmed by 10 bases and V by 5 bases; bases with no gene match: 8. Per the germline V gene, CDR1 is SGHTA and CDR2 is FQGNSA. CDR3 length equals 14 residues.

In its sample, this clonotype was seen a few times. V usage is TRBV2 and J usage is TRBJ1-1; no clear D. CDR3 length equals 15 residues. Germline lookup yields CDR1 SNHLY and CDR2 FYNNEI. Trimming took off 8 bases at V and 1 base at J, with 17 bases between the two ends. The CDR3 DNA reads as TGTGCCAGCCGGTTTCGCTGGGCCCCGAACACTGAAGCTTTCTTT. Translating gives CASRFRWAPNTEAFF.

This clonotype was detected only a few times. In nucleotides, the CDR3 is TGTGCCAGCAGTTACACTACTAGGGGCACAGATACGCAGTATTTT. The encoded protein is CASSYTTRGTDTQYF. The chain links TRBV6-6 to TRBJ2-3; tentatively, D is TRBD2 (5 bases). The V gene lost 2 bases and the J gene lost 1 base, with 10 bases spanning the gap. CDR1 MNHNY and CDR2 SVGAGI come from the germline V gene (reference sequence). The CDR3 has 15 residues.

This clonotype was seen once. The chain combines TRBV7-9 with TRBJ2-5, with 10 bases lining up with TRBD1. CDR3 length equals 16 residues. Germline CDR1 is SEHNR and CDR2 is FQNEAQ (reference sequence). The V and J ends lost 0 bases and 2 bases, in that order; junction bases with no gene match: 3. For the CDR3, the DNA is TGTGCCAGCAGCTTAGCCCCGGGACAGGGGCAAGAGACCCAGTACTTC. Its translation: CASSLAPGQGQETQYF. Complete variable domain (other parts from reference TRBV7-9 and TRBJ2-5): DTGVSQNPRHKITKRGQNVTFRCDPISEHNRLYWYRQTLGQGPEFLTYFQNEAQLEKSRLLSDRFSAERPKGSFSTLEIQRTEQGDSAMYLCASSLAPGQGQETQYFGPGTRLLVL.

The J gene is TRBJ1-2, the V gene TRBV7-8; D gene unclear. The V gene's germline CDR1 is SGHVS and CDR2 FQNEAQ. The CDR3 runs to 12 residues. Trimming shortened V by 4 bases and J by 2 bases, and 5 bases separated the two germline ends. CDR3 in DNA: TGTGCCAGCAGCTACCGGAACTATGGCTACACCTTC. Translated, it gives CASSYRNYGYTF.

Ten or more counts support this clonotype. The CDR3 DNA follows: TGTGCCAGCAGCGCGGACTCGCCGCCAGATACGCAGTATTTT. Encoded protein: CASSADSPPDTQYF. The V gene is TRBV7-2, the J gene TRBJ2-3, with D perhaps TRBD2 (5 bases). CDR1 and CDR2 from the germline V gene are SGHTA and FQGNSA. This CDR3 comprises 14 residues. V was clipped by 5 bases and J by 4 bases, with 13 bases between them.

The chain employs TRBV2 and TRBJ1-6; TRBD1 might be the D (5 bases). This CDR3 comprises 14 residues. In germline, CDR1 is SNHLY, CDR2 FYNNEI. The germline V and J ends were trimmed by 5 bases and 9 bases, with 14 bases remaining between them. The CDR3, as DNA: TGTGCCAGCAGTCCACTCGCCGGGGGTTCACCCCTCCACTTT. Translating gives CASSPLAGGSPLHF.

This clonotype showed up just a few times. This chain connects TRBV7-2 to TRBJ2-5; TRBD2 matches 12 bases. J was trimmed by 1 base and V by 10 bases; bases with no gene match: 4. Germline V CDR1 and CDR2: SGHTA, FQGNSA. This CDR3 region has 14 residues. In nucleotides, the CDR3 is TGTGCCACCCGGGGACTAGCGGGCCAAGAGACCCAGTACTTC. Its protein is CATRGLAGQETQYF. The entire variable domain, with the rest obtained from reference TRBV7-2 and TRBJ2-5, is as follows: GAGVSQSPSNKVTEKGKDVELRCDPISGHTALYWYRQSLGQGLEFLIYFQGNSAPDKSGLPSDRFSAERTGGSVSTLTIQRTQQEDSAVYLCATRGLAGQETQYFGPGTRLLVL.

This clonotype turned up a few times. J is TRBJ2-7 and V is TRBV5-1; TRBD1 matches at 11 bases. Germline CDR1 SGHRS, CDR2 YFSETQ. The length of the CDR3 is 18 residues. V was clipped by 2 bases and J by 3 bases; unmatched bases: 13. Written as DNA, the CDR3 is TGCGCCAGCAGCTTAACTCCGGGACAGGGGGTCTCTAGCTACGAGCAGTACTTC. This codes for CASSLTPGQGVSSYEQYF.

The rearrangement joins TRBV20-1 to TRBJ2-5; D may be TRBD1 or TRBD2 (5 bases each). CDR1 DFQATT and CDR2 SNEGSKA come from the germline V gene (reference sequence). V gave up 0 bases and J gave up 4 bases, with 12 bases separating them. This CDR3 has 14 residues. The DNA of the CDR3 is TGCAGTGCTAGAGAAGGGGCTGGAGGAGAGACCCAGTACTTC. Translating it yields CSAREGAGGETQYF.

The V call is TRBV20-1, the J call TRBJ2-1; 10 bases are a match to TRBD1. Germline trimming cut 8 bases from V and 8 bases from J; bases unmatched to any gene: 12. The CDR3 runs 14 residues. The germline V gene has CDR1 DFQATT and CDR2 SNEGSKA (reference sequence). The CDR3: CSLAGTGDRDEQFF. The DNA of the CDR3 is TGCAGTCTTGCCGGGACAGGGGATAGGGATGAGCAGTTCTTC.